This is a list of T cell receptor beta chains from one sample in a study of T cell responses to AZD1222 COVID-19 vaccine. Sequencing was performed with immunoSEQ multiplex PCR; in TCRdb, only in-frame clones are kept and a portion is missing. The sample consists of about 130,000 clones, 93% of them appearing once. This specimen consisted of peripheral blood, obtained on day 0 of AZD1222 vaccination. All receptors come from an adult in good health. CDR3s include the opening cysteine and the closing phenylalanine or tryptophan. D genes are given only for firm matches. The size entry is marked missing in some rows and otherwise reads once, few, many or a size class.

size: -; D: TRBD1; J: TRBJ2-7; V: TRBV7-9; CDR3: CASTSIQGSYEQYF; DNA: TGTGCCAGCACCTCCATACAGGGGAGTTACGAGCAGTACTTC
size: -; D: TRBD1; J: TRBJ1-5; V: TRBV7-2; CDR3: CASSSGQGALPQHF; DNA: TGTGCCAGCAGCTCTGGACAGGGGGCTCTGCCCCAGCATTTT
size: -; D: -; J: TRBJ1-5; V: TRBV11-2; CDR3: CASSLGYRQPQHF; DNA: TGTGCCAGCAGCTTAGGGTACAGGCAGCCCCAGCATTTT
size: -; D: -; J: TRBJ2-5; V: TRBV11-1; CDR3: CASRSYARGETQYF; DNA: TGTGCCAGCAGATCCTACGCTAGGGGAGAGACCCAGTACTTC
size: -; D: TRBD1; J: TRBJ1-1; V: TRBV6-5; CDR3: CASNEQGSTEAFF; DNA: TGTGCCAGCAACGAACAGGGGAGCACTGAAGCTTTCTTT
size: once; D: -; J: TRBJ1-2; V: TRBV2; CDR3: CASRGANYGYTF; DNA: TGTGCCAGCAGGGGTGCTAACTATGGCTACACCTTC
size: -; D: -; J: TRBJ1-2; V: TRBV9; CDR3: CASSAGPGPIYGYTF; DNA: TGTGCCAGCAGCGCTGGACCGGGACCAATCTATGGCTACACCTTC
size: -; D: TRBD1; J: TRBJ1-6; V: TRBV2; CDR3: CASTSGQGASPLHF; DNA: TGTGCCAGCACTTCGGGACAGGGGGCTTCACCCCTCCACTTT
size: -; D: -; J: TRBJ1-2; V: TRBV7-9; CDR3: CASSPTVANYGYTF; DNA: TGTGCCAGCAGCCCGACTGTGGCTAACTATGGCTACACCTTC
size: -; D: -; J: TRBJ1-2; V: TRBV12-3/TRBV12-4; CDR3: CASSPGQYGYTF; DNA: TGTGCCAGCAGCCCAGGACAGTATGGCTACACCTTC
size: -; D: TRBD2; J: TRBJ2-2; V: TRBV2; CDR3: CASSDPRTSGGHTGELFF; DNA: TGTGCCAGCAGTGATCCTAGGACTAGCGGGGGCCACACCGGGGAGCTGTTTTTT
size: -; D: -; J: TRBJ2-7; V: TRBV11-2; CDR3: CASSRSHEQYF; DNA: TGTGCCAGCAGCCGATCACACGAGCAGTACTTC
size: -; D: -; J: TRBJ1-1; V: TRBV30; CDR3: CASARAQLREAFF; DNA: TGTGCCTCGGCTCGGGCCCAACTCCGTGAAGCTTTCTTT
size: once; D: -; J: TRBJ2-1; V: TRBV6-6; CDR3: CASSTDWRGVDNEQFF; DNA: TGTGCCAGCAGTACCGACTGGCGAGGGGTGGACAATGAGCAGTTCTTC
size: -; D: TRBD1; J: TRBJ2-5; V: TRBV5-6; CDR3: CASSPPYRGHRETQYF; DNA: TGTGCCAGCAGTCCTCCTTACAGGGGGCATCGGGAGACCCAGTACTTC
size: -; D: -; J: TRBJ2-7; V: TRBV6-6; CDR3: CASSYSTEGIYEQYF; DNA: TGTGCCAGCAGTTATTCGACAGAGGGCATCTACGAGCAGTACTTC
size: -; D: -; J: TRBJ1-2; V: TRBV18; CDR3: CASSQLDITYGYTF; DNA: TGTGCCAGCTCACAACTAGACATAACCTATGGCTACACCTTC
size: -; D: TRBD1; J: TRBJ1-2; V: TRBV6-5; CDR3: CASSPGQGAGGYTF; DNA: TGTGCCAGCAGCCCCGGACAGGGGGCGGGAGGCTACACCTTC
size: -; D: -; J: TRBJ1-1; V: TRBV5-5; CDR3: CASRVTSKNTEAFF; DNA: TGTGCCAGCAGAGTCACAAGTAAGAACACTGAAGCTTTCTTT
size: -; D: -; J: TRBJ2-5; V: TRBV6-7; CDR3: CASSYSGAGAARETQYF; DNA: TGTGCCAGCAGTTACTCGGGGGCGGGGGCAGCCAGGGAGACCCAGTACTTC
size: -; D: -; J: TRBJ1-6; V: TRBV5-4; CDR3: CASSTGGANNSPLHF; DNA: TGTGCCAGCAGCACGGGGGGGGCGAATAATTCACCCCTCCACTTT
size: -; D: TRBD1; J: TRBJ2-3; V: TRBV24-1; CDR3: CATSDPHRGSTDTQYF; DNA: TGTGCCACCAGTGACCCTCACAGGGGGTCCACAGATACGCAGTATTTT
size: -; D: TRBD2; J: TRBJ2-1; V: TRBV5-5; CDR3: CASSLLAGGYNEQFF; DNA: TGTGCCAGCAGCTTGTTAGCGGGGGGGTACAATGAGCAGTTCTTC
size: -; D: -; J: TRBJ1-2; V: TRBV6-5; CDR3: CASSYRQSSSYGYTF; DNA: TGTGCCAGCAGTTACCGACAGAGTTCAAGCTATGGCTACACCTTC
size: -; D: TRBD1; J: TRBJ1-5; V: TRBV6-2/TRBV6-3; CDR3: CASSRDREPQPQHF; DNA: TGTGCCAGCAGCCGTGACAGGGAGCCTCAGCCCCAGCATTTT
size: -; D: TRBD2; J: TRBJ2-7; V: TRBV23-1; CDR3: CASSQGGQRGAVGQYF; DNA: TGCGCCAGCAGTCAAGGTGGCCAGCGGGGAGCGGTCGGGCAGTACTTC
size: -; D: TRBD1; J: TRBJ1-1; V: TRBV4-1; CDR3: CASSQGQGLGNTEAFF; DNA: TGCGCCAGCAGCCAAGGACAGGGGCTAGGGAACACTGAAGCTTTCTTT
size: once; D: -; J: TRBJ1-5; V: TRBV6-5; CDR3: CASGRGGNQPQHF; DNA: TGTGCCAGCGGGCGAGGGGGCAATCAGCCCCAGCATTTT
size: -; D: -; J: TRBJ2-7; V: TRBV10-2; CDR3: CASSGIDRNYEQYF; DNA: TGCGCCAGCAGTGGTATTGACAGAAACTACGAGCAGTACTTC
size: -; D: -; J: TRBJ1-2; V: TRBV6-6; CDR3: CASSSQRDGYTF; DNA: TGTGCCAGCAGCTCCCAACGGGATGGCTACACCTTC
size: -; D: -; J: TRBJ2-3; V: TRBV4-1; CDR3: CASSQDYTRDTQYF; DNA: TGCGCCAGCAGCCAAGATTACACCCGGGATACGCAGTATTTT
size: -; D: -; J: TRBJ2-7; V: TRBV9; CDR3: CASTGGGQEQYF; DNA: TGTGCCAGCACGGGAGGAGGACAGGAACAGTACTTC
size: -; D: TRBD1; J: TRBJ1-1; V: TRBV5-4; CDR3: CASSLTGGRAEAFF; DNA: TGTGCCAGCAGCTTGACAGGGGGCAGGGCTGAAGCTTTCTTT
size: -; D: -; J: TRBJ1-1; V: TRBV28; CDR3: CASSLISRDTMNTEAFF; DNA: TGTGCCAGCAGTTTAATATCACGGGACACGATGAACACTGAAGCTTTCTTT
size: -; D: TRBD2; J: TRBJ2-3; V: TRBV19; CDR3: CASRAGGVPDTQYF; DNA: TGTGCCAGTAGGGCTGGGGGGGTCCCAGATACGCAGTATTTT
size: few; D: TRBD1; J: TRBJ1-1; V: TRBV6-4; CDR3: CASSDGTGGNTEAFF; DNA: TGTGCCAGCAGTGACGGGACAGGGGGGAACACTGAAGCTTTCTTT
size: once; D: TRBD2; J: TRBJ2-7; V: TRBV7-2; CDR3: CASSSLAGRGYEQYF; DNA: TGTGCCAGCAGCTCCCTAGCGGGGAGGGGTTACGAGCAGTACTTC
size: few; D: TRBD1; J: TRBJ1-5; V: TRBV5-1; CDR3: CASSLGTGGNQPQHF; DNA: TGCGCCAGCAGCTTGGGGACAGGCGGTAATCAGCCCCAGCATTTT
size: -; D: TRBD1; J: TRBJ2-3; V: TRBV5-4; CDR3: CASSLRRRQGALDTQYF; DNA: TGTGCCAGCAGCCTCCGGCGCAGACAGGGCGCTCTAGATACGCAGTATTTT